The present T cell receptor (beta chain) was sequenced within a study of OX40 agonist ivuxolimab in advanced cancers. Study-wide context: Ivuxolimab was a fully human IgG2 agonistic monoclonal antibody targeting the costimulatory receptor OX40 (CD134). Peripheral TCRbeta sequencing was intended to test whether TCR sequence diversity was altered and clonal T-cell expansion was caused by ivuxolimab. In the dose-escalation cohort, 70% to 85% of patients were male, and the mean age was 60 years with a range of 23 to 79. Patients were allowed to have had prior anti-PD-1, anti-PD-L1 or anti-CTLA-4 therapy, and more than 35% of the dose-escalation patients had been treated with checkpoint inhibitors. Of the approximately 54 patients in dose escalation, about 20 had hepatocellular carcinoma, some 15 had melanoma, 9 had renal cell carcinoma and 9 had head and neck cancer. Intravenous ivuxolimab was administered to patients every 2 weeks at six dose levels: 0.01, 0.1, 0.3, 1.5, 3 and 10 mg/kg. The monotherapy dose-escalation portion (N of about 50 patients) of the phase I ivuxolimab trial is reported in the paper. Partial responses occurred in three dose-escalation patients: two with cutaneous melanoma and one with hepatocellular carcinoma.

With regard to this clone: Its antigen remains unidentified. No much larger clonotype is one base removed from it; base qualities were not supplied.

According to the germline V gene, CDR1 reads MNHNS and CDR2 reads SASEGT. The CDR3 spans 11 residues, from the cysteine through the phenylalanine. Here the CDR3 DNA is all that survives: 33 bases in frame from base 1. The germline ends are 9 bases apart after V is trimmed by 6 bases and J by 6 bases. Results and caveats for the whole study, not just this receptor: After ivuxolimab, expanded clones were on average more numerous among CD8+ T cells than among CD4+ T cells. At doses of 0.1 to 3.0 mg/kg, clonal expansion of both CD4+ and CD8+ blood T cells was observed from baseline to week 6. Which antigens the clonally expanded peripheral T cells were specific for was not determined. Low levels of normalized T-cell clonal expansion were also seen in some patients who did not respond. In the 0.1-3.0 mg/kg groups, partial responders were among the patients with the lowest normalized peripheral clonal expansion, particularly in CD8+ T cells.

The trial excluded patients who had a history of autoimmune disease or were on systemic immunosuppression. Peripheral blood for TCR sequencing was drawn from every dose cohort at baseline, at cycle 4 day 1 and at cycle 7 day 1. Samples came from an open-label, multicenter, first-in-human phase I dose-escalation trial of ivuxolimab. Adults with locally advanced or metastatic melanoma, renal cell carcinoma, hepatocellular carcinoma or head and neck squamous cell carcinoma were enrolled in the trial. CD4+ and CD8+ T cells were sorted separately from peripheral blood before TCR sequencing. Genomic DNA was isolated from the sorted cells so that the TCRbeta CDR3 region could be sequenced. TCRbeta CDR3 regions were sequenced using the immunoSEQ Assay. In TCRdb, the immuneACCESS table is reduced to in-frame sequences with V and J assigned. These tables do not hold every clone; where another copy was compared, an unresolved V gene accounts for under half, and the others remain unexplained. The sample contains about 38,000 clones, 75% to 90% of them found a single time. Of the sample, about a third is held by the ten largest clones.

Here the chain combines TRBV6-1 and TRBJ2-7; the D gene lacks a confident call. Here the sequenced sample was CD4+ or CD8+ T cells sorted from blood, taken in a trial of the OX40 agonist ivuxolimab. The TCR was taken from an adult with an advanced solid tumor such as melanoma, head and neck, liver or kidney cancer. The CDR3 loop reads CASRILAEQYF. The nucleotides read TGTGCCAGCAGGATCCTGGCCGAGCAGTACTTC.